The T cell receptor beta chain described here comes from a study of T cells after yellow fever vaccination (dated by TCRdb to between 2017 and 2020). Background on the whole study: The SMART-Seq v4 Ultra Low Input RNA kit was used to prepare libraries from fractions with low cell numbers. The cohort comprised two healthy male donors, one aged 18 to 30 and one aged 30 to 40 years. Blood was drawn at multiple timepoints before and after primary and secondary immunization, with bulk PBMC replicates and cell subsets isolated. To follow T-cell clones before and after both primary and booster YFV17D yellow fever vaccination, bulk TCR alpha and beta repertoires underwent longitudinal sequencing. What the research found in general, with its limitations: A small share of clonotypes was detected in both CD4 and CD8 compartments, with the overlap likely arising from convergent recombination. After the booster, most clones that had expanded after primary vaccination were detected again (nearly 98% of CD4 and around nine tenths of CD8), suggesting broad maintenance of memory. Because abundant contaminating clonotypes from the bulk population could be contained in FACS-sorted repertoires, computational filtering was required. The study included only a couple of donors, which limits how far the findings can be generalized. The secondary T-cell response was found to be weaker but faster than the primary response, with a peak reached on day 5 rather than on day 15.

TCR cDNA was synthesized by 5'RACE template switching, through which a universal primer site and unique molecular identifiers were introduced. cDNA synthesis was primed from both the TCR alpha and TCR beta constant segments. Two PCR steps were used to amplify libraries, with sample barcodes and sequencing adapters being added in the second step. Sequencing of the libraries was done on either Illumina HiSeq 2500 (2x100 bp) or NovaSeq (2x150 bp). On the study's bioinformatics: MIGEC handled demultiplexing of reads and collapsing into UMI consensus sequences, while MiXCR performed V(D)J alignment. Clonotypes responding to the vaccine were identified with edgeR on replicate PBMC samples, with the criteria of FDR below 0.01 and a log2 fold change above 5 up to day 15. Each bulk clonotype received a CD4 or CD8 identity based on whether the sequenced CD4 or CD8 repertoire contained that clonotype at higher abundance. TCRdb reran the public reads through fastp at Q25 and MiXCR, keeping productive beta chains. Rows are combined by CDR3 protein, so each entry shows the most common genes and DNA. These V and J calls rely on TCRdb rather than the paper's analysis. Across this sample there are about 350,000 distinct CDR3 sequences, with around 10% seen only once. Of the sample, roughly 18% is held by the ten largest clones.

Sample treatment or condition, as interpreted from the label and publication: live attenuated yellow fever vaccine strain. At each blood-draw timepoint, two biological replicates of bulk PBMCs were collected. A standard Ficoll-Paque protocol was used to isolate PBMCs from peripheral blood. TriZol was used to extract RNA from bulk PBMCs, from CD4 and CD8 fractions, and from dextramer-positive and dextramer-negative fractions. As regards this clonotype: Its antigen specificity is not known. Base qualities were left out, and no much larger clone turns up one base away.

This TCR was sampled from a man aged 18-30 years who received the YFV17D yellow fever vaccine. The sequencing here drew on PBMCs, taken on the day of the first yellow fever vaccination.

This receptor has the CDR3 CASSSAGADSPLHF. The nucleotide sequence is TGTGCCAGCAGCTCCGCAGGGGCGGATTCACCCCTCCACTTT. In this chain, TRBV5-5 is recombined with TRBJ1-6; a tentative D call is TRBD1 (6 bases match). The CDR3, from cysteine to phenylalanine, totals 14 residues. The DNA shown is the 42-base CDR3, in frame from base 1. Cut back by 3 bases and 8 bases, the V and J ends lie 12 bases apart. Via the germline V gene (reference sequence), CDR1 is SGHKS and CDR2 YYEKEE.